This T cell receptor (beta chain) was recovered during a study of beta chain features in type 1 diabetes. Findings and caveats of the study: PCR, the amplification step, might favor shorter templates, equally in patients and controls. A potential influence of HLA type upon TCRB rearrangement remained unresolved herein.

Each donor gave one heparinised blood draw averaging approximately 100 mL. The sequenced template was cDNA made from the entire isolated RNA. The protocol was immunoSEQ multiplex PCR, while the TCRdb copy is restricted to in-frame clones and leaves out a portion. Among fewer than 550,000 clones listed, 10% to 12% were seen once. The germline V gene encodes CDR1 MDHEN and CDR2 SYDVKM. With 5 bases removed from V and 4 bases from J, the gap between germline ends came to 18 bases. CDR3 length: 15 residues. In regard to this clone: The target antigen is unknown.

The chain uses TRBV28 and TRBJ2-7; tentatively, D is TRBD1 or TRBD2 (6 bases each). The clonotype originates from a woman aged 18-30 years in good health. Source material: naive CD4+ T cells from blood. CDR3 DNA: TGTGCCAGCAGTGGAGGGGCAGGGGCGCTGTACGAGCAGTACGTC. Its translation: CASSGGAGALYEQYV.